The 28 T cell receptor beta chains below come from one sample, sequenced in a study of T cell responses to AZD1222 COVID-19 vaccine. The method was immunoSEQ multiplex PCR; TCRdb's version includes in-frame clones alone and lacks a portion of them. The sample holds 150,000 to 200,000 clones; 85% to 90% are singletons and the top ten take around 6.4%. Sequenced here: peripheral blood, sampled on day 0 of AZD1222 vaccination. Receptor source: an adult in good health.

This chain links TRBV28 with TRBJ1-5, with D maybe TRBD1 (5 bases). This CDR3 spans 14 amino acids. With 8 bases removed from V and 1 base from J, the gap between germline ends came to 12 bases. The V gene's germline CDR1 is MDHEN and CDR2 SYDVKM. As DNA, the CDR3 is TGTGCCAGCCTAACCGGGACCAGCAATCAGCCCCAGCATTTT. This codes for CASLTGTSNQPQHF.

A single count supports this clone. CDR3 amino acids: CASSQGGPLDEKLFF. CDR3 DNA: TGTGCCAGCAGCCAGGGGGGGCCCTTGGATGAAAAACTGTTTTTT. The chain is built from TRBV3-1 (or the pseudogene TRBV3-2) and TRBJ1-4; a weak D match, TRBD1 (6 bases). The CDR3 totals 15 residues. Germline V gene data show CDR1 as LGHDT and CDR2 as YNNKEL (reference sequence). Deletions cut 3 bases from V and 6 bases from J, with 14 bases between.

The chain employs TRBV28 and TRBJ1-4; TRBD1 matches 10 bases. Germline CDR1 and CDR2: MDHEN and SYDVKM. With 5 bases clipped from V and 7 bases from J, the junction kept 7 bases outside the gene matches. CDR3 length: 15 residues. The CDR3 coding sequence is TGTGCCAGCAGTGACCCGGGACAGGGGATTGAAAAACTGTTTTTT. The encoded protein is CASSDPGQGIEKLFF. Using reference TRBV28 and TRBJ1-4 for the parts outside the CDR3, the full variable domain is DVKVTQSSRYLVKRTGEKVFLECVQDMDHENMFWYRQDPGLGLRLIYFSYDVKMKEKGDIPEGYSVSREKKERFSLILESASTNQTSMYLCASSDPGQGIEKLFFGSGTQLSVL.

The chain is built from TRBV29-1 and TRBJ2-2; 7 bases are a match to TRBD2. V gave up 7 bases and J gave up 5 bases; unmatched junction bases: 10. CDR1 is SQVTM and CDR2 is ANQGSEA in the germline V gene. The CDR3 has 14 residues. The CDR3 sequence: CSGQRGDRTGELFF. In DNA, the CDR3 is TGCAGCGGGCAGCGGGGTGATAGGACCGGGGAGCTGTTTTTT.

This chain uses TRBV30 with TRBJ1-2; no clear D gene. The CDR3 covers 14 residues. V was cut by 2 bases and J by 4 bases, with 14 bases left in between. CDR1 and CDR2 from the germline V gene are GTSNPN and SVGIG (reference sequence). CDR3 sequence reads: CAWSHREGGYGYTF. The CDR3 DNA is TGTGCCTGGAGTCATAGGGAGGGCGGCTATGGCTACACCTTC.

This chain uses TRBV6-5 with TRBJ1-2; tentatively, D is TRBD1 (6 bases). With 0 bases removed from V and 1 base from J, the gap between germline ends came to 12 bases. Germline CDR1 reads MNHEY; CDR2 reads SVGAGI. This CDR3 region has 16 residues. CDR3 region: CASSYSGTNRNYGYTF. DNA for the CDR3: TGTGCCAGCAGTTACTCAGGGACAAATCGTAACTATGGCTACACCTTC.

The chain combines TRBV9 with TRBJ2-1, with a tentative D call TRBD1 (6 bases). Germline V gene data show CDR1 as SGDLS and CDR2 as YYNGEE. The CDR3 consists of 16 residues. Trimming stripped 5 bases from V and 9 bases from J, with 24 bases between. The CDR3 DNA sequence: TGTGCCAGCAGTATCGATACAGGGCAGGGTGTTGGTGAGCAGTTCTTC. Translation: CASSIDTGQGVGEQFF.

The chain carries TRBV6-1 and TRBJ1-5; D not resolved. The germline V gene has CDR1 MNHNS and CDR2 SASEGT. The CDR3 sequence is 15 residues long. Trimming removed 3 bases at V and 0 bases at J, with 9 bases between. CDR3 sequence (DNA): TGTGCCAGCAGTGACAAGATGGGTAGCAATCAGCCCCAGCATTTT. Translating gives CASSDKMGSNQPQHF.

The V and J genes are TRBV6-2 or TRBV6-3 and TRBJ2-7; D gene ambiguous. The ends were cut back, 6 bases at V and 0 bases at J, with 6 bases in the middle. CDR3 size: 12 residues. Germline loops: CDR1 MNHEY, CDR2 SVGEGT. The CDR3 DNA follows: TGTGCCAGCAGCCTCAGCTCCTACGAGCAGTACTTC. This sequence encodes CASSLSSYEQYF.

The rearrangement links TRBV27 to TRBJ1-2; D is possibly TRBD1 (5 bases). There are 13 residues in the CDR3. Trimming pared 6 bases from V and 0 bases from J, leaving 8 bases between. CDR1 is MNHEY and CDR2 is SMNVEV in the germline V gene (reference sequence). Written as DNA, the CDR3 is TGTGCCAGCAGAGGGACCACTAACTATGGCTACACCTTC. Encoded protein: CASRGTTNYGYTF.

This clone appeared a few times. The chain has TRBV29-1 and TRBJ2-7; 8 bases align to TRBD2. Germline lookup yields CDR1 SQVTM and CDR2 ANQGSEA. V shed 7 bases and J 5 bases; nucleotides not matched to a gene: 19. The CDR3 length is 16 residues. The CDR3 here is CSATTVRSGSKNEQYF. CDR3 DNA sequence: TGCAGCGCTACGACCGTCCGAAGCGGGAGTAAGAACGAGCAGTACTTC.

This chain joins TRBV7-3 and TRBJ2-5, with D perhaps TRBD1 (5 bases). V shed 2 bases and J shed 5 bases, with 12 bases lying between them. Germline CDR1 reads SGHTA; CDR2 reads FQGTGA. The CDR3 loop spans 14 amino acids. The CDR3 coding sequence is TGTGCCAGCAGCTTAGGGGCATTCGCTGAGACCCAGTACTTC. Translated: CASSLGAFAETQYF. The variable domain in full, with the rest retrieved from reference TRBV7-3 and TRBJ2-5, is GAGVSQTPSNKVTEKGKYVELRCDPISGHTALYWYRQSLGQGPEFLIYFQGTGAADDSGLPNDRFFAVRPEGSVSTLKIQRTERGDSAVYLCASSLGAFAETQYFGPGTRLLVL.

The rearrangement joins TRBV30 to TRBJ1-1; TRBD1 might be the D (5 bases). The CDR3 consists of 13 residues. Looked up from germline, CDR1 is GTSNPN and CDR2 is SVGIG (reference sequence). Trimming left V 3 bases short and J 5 bases short, with 13 bases between. This CDR3 reads CAWSWGGKTEAFF. Written as DNA, the CDR3 is TGTGCCTGGAGCTGGGGGGGAAAAACTGAAGCTTTCTTT.

The V gene is TRBV2, the J gene TRBJ1-6; D may be TRBD1 (5 bases). Trimming took 7 bases from V and 1 from J, leaving 14 bases between them. This CDR3 spans 16 amino acids. Germline values: CDR1 SNHLY, CDR2 FYNNEI. CDR3 bases: TGTGCCAGCACGGTGGAGGCAGGGTCCTATAATTCACCCCTCCACTTT. Translation gives CASTVEAGSYNSPLHF. The whole variable domain, filled in from reference TRBV2 and TRBJ1-6, reads EPEVTQTPSHQVTQMGQEVILRCVPISNHLYFYWYRQILGQKVEFLVSFYNNEISEKSEIFDDQFSVERPDGSNFTLKIRSTKLEDSAMYFCASTVEAGSYNSPLHFGNGTRLTVT.

The rearrangement links TRBV12-5 to TRBJ1-1; no clear D. The germline V gene encodes CDR1 LGHNT and CDR2 FRNRAP. CDR3 length: 13 amino acids. V lost 1 base, J lost 8 bases, and 11 bases lay in between. The CDR3 loop is CASGLDFPGEAFF. The CDR3, as DNA: TGTGCTAGTGGTTTGGATTTCCCGGGGGAAGCTTTCTTT. Supplemented by reference TRBV12-5 and TRBJ1-1, the full variable domain reads DARVTQTPRHKVTEMGQEVTMRCQPILGHNTVFWYRQTMMQGLELLAYFRNRAPLDDSGMPKDRFSAEMPDATLATLKIQPSEPRDSAVYFCASGLDFPGEAFFGQGTRLTVV.

The chain employs TRBV6-2 or TRBV6-3 and TRBJ1-1; 9 bases line up with TRBD1. Unmatched junction bases numbered 11, after V lost 6 bases and J lost 3 bases. This CDR3 is 16 amino acids long. From germline, CDR1 is MNHEY and CDR2 SVGEGT. CDR3 amino acids: CASSDTGTGKDTEAFF. CDR3 bases: TGTGCCAGCAGCGACACCGGGACAGGGAAGGACACTGAAGCTTTCTTT.

This chain uses TRBV19 with TRBJ1-1, with D possibly being TRBD1 (6 bases). In germline, CDR1 is LNHDA, CDR2 SQIVND (reference sequence). V was pared by 0 bases and J by 0 bases, with 8 bases between. The CDR3 is 15 amino acids. The CDR3 DNA sequence: TGTGCCAGTAGTATAGAGAGACAGGTGAACACTGAAGCTTTCTTT. This sequence encodes CASSIERQVNTEAFF.

The J gene is TRBJ1-1, the V gene TRBV29-1; D call uncertain. Per germline, CDR1 SQVTM and CDR2 ANQGSEA. The CDR3 is made up of 13 amino acids. The V end lost 3 bases, the J end lost 0 bases, and 8 bases lay between the germline ends. CDR3 loop: CSVDAAMNTEAFF. CDR3 nucleotides: TGCAGCGTTGACGCAGCCATGAACACTGAAGCTTTCTTT.

The chain combines TRBV6-5 with TRBJ2-3; no clear D gene. Germline V CDR1 and CDR2: MNHEY, SVGAGI. The V gene lost 6 bases and the J gene lost 2 bases, with 15 bases spanning the gap. The CDR3 runs to 15 residues. CDR3: CASSPARRDTDTQYF. The CDR3 nucleotides read TGTGCCAGCAGCCCCGCGAGGCGTGACACAGATACGCAGTATTTT.

Only one count was recorded for this clone. The chain has TRBV7-9 and TRBJ2-3; 12 bases are a match to TRBD2. V lost 3 bases to trimming and J lost 5 bases; unmatched junction nucleotides: 6. CDR1 is SEHNR and CDR2 is FQNEAQ in the germline V gene (reference sequence). CDR3 size: 16 residues. The CDR3 bases are TGTGCCAGCAGCTTTCTAGCGGGGGGGCTCGGAGATACGCAGTATTTT. Translating it yields CASSFLAGGLGDTQYF.

The rearrangement links TRBV5-1 to TRBJ2-2; 7 bases are a match to TRBD1. This CDR3 contains 17 residues. The V gene end was trimmed by 2 bases and the J gene end by 0 bases; junction bases not matched to a gene: 7. Germline loops: CDR1 SGHRS, CDR2 YFSETQ. CDR3 sequence reads: CASSFRVQGANTGELFF. The CDR3 DNA reads as TGCGCCAGCAGCTTCCGCGTGCAGGGGGCGAACACCGGGGAGCTGTTTTTT. The complete variable domain, with remaining parts taken from reference TRBV5-1 and TRBJ2-2, reads KAGVTQTPRYLIKTRGQQVTLSCSPISGHRSVSWYQQTPGQGLQFLFEYFSETQRNKGNFPGRFSGRQFSNSRSEMNVSTLELGDSALYLCASSFRVQGANTGELFFGEGSRLTVL.

This rearrangement joins TRBV19 to TRBJ1-1; weak D call: TRBD1 (5 bases). Germline CDR1 and CDR2: LNHDA and SQIVND (reference sequence). The CDR3 runs to 15 residues. V was clipped by 11 bases and J by 1 base, with 20 bases between them. CDR3 in DNA: TGTGCCTCCGGGGACGCCAACCTTGGGAACACTGAAGCTTTCTTT. Amino acids: CASGDANLGNTEAFF.

V usage is TRBV6-5 and J usage is TRBJ1-1; no clear D. Looked up from germline, CDR1 is MNHEY and CDR2 is SVGAGI. This CDR3 spans 16 amino acids. V was shortened by 0 bases and J by 2 bases, with 13 bases between the two germline ends. The CDR3 nucleotides read TGTGCCAGCAGTTACTCGAATCTCCCAGGTAACACTGAAGCTTTCTTT. Amino acids: CASSYSNLPGNTEAFF.

The chain uses TRBV2 and TRBJ2-1; 7 nucleotides line up with TRBD2. The CDR3 has 13 amino acids. The V segment lost 8 bases and the J segment 1 base; nucleotides outside the gene matches: 2. CDR1 is SNHLY, CDR2 FYNNEI, per germline. This chain's CDR3 is CASGGGSYNEQFF. In DNA, the CDR3 is TGTGCCAGCGGGGGGGGTTCCTACAATGAGCAGTTCTTC. The full variable domain, completed using reference TRBV2 and TRBJ2-1, is EPEVTQTPSHQVTQMGQEVILRCVPISNHLYFYWYRQILGQKVEFLVSFYNNEISEKSEIFDDQFSVERPDGSNFTLKIRSTKLEDSAMYFCASGGGSYNEQFFGPGTRLTVL.

The gene calls are TRBV20-1 and TRBJ1-5; a possible D gene is TRBD1 (6 bases). Trimming stripped 5 bases from V and 3 bases from J, with 14 bases between. This CDR3 has 14 amino acids. Germline lookup yields CDR1 DFQATT and CDR2 SNEGSKA (reference sequence). This CDR3 is CSARDRSVNQPQHF. CDR3 nucleotide sequence: TGCAGTGCTCGTGACAGGAGCGTCAATCAGCCCCAGCATTTT.

The chain joins TRBV7-2 to TRBJ2-1, with a possible D match to TRBD2 (6 bases). The CDR3 loop spans 14 amino acids. V dropped 3 bases and J dropped 6 bases, with 12 bases sitting between them. CDR1 is SGHTA, CDR2 FQGNSA, per germline. The CDR3: CASSFAGSTNEQFF. For the CDR3, the DNA is TGTGCCAGCAGCTTCGCCGGGAGTACCAATGAGCAGTTCTTC.

The V gene is TRBV7-2, the J gene TRBJ2-5, with D possibly matching TRBD2 (5 bases). Germline V CDR1 and CDR2: SGHTA, FQGNSA. CDR3 size: 15 residues. V lost 1 base, J lost 2 bases, and 11 bases lay in between. The CDR3: CASSLDKRIQETQYF. The CDR3 DNA reads TGTGCCAGCAGCTTAGATAAGCGGATACAAGAGACCCAGTACTTC.

This chain links TRBV6-5 with TRBJ2-7; D tentatively fits TRBD1 or TRBD2 (5 bases each). The CDR3 consists of 14 residues. V lost 6 bases, J lost 4 bases, and 16 bases lay in between. Germline V gene data show CDR1 as MNHEY and CDR2 as SVGAGI. The CDR3, as DNA: TGTGCCAGCAGGACGGGACGGGTCGTATACGAGCAGTACTTC. Protein: CASRTGRVVYEQYF.